This passage covers 22 T cell receptor beta chains from one sample sequenced in a study of blood T cell repertoires in COVID-19. Sequenced by immunoSEQ multiplex PCR; TCRdb stores in-frame clones only, minus some. The sample has approximately 350,000 clones; around four fifths are singletons. The sequenced sample was peripheral blood. The receptors were sampled from a man aged 25 to 45 with active or convalescent COVID-19.

The chain carries TRBV18 and TRBJ1-5; no clear D gene. CDR1 and CDR2 (germline): KGHSH, LQKENI. The CDR3 covers 15 residues. V gave up 2 bases and J gave up 5 bases, with 13 bases separating them. The CDR3 bases are TGTGCCAGCTCACCAGAATTAACGTCGGATCAGCCCCAGCATTTT. It specifies CASSPELTSDQPQHF.

This clone occurred a few times. CDR3 residues: CASSIRTSGGYEQYF. CDR3 DNA: TGTGCCAGCAGTATCCGGACTAGCGGCGGCTACGAGCAGTACTTC. The chain combines TRBV7-9 with TRBJ2-7, with TRBD2 matching over 10 bases. The CDR3 contains 15 residues. Germline V lookup: CDR1 SEHNR, CDR2 FQNEAQ (reference sequence). With 6 bases clipped from V and 3 bases from J, the junction kept 8 bases outside the gene matches.

The CDR3 is CASWASGRGYTGELFF. CDR3 nucleotide sequence: TGTGCCAGTTGGGCTAGCGGGAGAGGATACACCGGGGAGCTGTTTTTT. The gene calls are TRBV19 and TRBJ2-2, with 10 bases aligning to TRBD2. Looked up from germline, CDR1 is LNHDA and CDR2 is SQIVND (reference sequence). The junction had 9 bases not matched to a gene; V was cut back by 8 bases and J by 3 bases. The CDR3 spans 16 residues.

This clone was seen a few times. This chain's CDR3 is CASSLSTDTQYF. As DNA, the CDR3 is TGTGCCAGCAGCCTTAGCACAGATACGCAGTATTTT. The gene calls are TRBV12-3 or TRBV12-4 and TRBJ2-3; no clear D gene. Trimming pared 6 bases from V and 0 bases from J, leaving 4 bases between. The CDR3 contains 12 residues.

The chain couples TRBV28 to TRBJ2-3; D perhaps matches TRBD2 (6 bases). This CDR3 has 13 residues. CDR1 is MDHEN, CDR2 SYDVKM, per germline. Trimming shortened V by 10 bases and J by 6 bases, and 17 bases separated the two germline ends. The CDR3, as DNA: TGTGCCAAGAGACAGAGGGGACTGGATACGCAGTATTTT. It codes for CAKRQRGLDTQYF.

The genes are TRBV20-1 and TRBJ2-3; TRBD2 agrees at 13 bases. The CDR3 loop spans 16 amino acids. The V gene end was trimmed by 3 bases and the J gene end by 2 bases; junction bases not matched to a gene: 5. CDR1 and CDR2 (germline): DFQATT, SNEGSKA (reference sequence). CDR3 region: CSASGGTSGITDTQYF. The CDR3 DNA is TGCAGTGCTAGTGGGGGGACTAGCGGGATCACAGATACGCAGTATTTT.

V gene TRBV4-2 combines with J gene TRBJ2-3; 8 bases match TRBD2. This CDR3 comprises 16 residues. After removal of 4 bases from V and 6 bases from J, the junction contained 12 bases not matched to a gene. The V gene's germline CDR1 is LGHNA and CDR2 YNFKEQ. DNA of the CDR3: TGTGCCAGCAGCCGGGGGGACGGGGGGGCCCCGGATACGCAGTATTTT. Its translation is CASSRGDGGAPDTQYF.

This chain joins TRBV7-2 and TRBJ2-7; D might be TRBD2 (6 bases). The CDR3 spans 16 residues. Per the germline V gene, CDR1 is SGHTA and CDR2 is FQGNSA. V was cut by 5 bases and J by 5 bases, with 22 bases left in between. The CDR3 sequence is CASSPNPRQPGDEQYF. The DNA for the CDR3 is TGTGCCAGCAGCCCAAACCCTCGGCAACCGGGGGACGAGCAGTACTTC.

This rearrangement joins TRBV5-4 to TRBJ2-5; D ambiguous. Germline V gene lookup returns CDR1 SGHNT and CDR2 YYREEE (reference sequence). This CDR3 contains 13 residues. V was pared by 2 bases and J by 2 bases, with 7 bases between. CDR3: CASSFSPQETQYF. CDR3 coding DNA: TGTGCCAGCAGCTTTTCCCCACAAGAGACCCAGTACTTC.

The rearrangement links TRBV30 to TRBJ1-6; TRBD1 is a possible D gene (5 bases). The V gene lost 5 bases and the J gene lost 11 bases, with 22 bases spanning the gap. The V gene's germline CDR1 is GTSNPN and CDR2 SVGIG (reference sequence). The CDR3 totals 15 residues. Written as DNA, the CDR3 is TGTGCCTGGGCCGGAGGTGGCAGGGAGGTTCCACCCCTCCACTTT. Amino acid sequence: CAWAGGGREVPPLHF. Filled out from reference TRBV30 and TRBJ1-6, the complete variable domain reads SQTIHQWPATLVQPVGSPLSLECTVEGTSNPNLYWYRQAAGRGLQLLFYSVGIGQISSEVPQNLSASRPQDRQFILSSKKLLLSDSGFYLCAWAGGGREVPPLHFGNGTRLTVT.

V usage is TRBV5-8 and J usage is TRBJ2-5, with a possible D match to TRBD1 (5 bases). The V end was cut by 3 bases, the J end by 4 bases, with 10 bases between. The germline V gene has CDR1 SGHTS and CDR2 YDEGEE. The CDR3 is 13 residues long. The CDR3: CASSWGGRETQYF. CDR3 bases: TGTGCCAGCAGCTGGGGCGGCCGAGAGACCCAGTACTTC.

V is TRBV5-1 and J is TRBJ2-2; D is uncertain. CDR1 is SGHRS, CDR2 YFSETQ, per germline. The CDR3 extends over 17 amino acids. V lost 0 bases, J lost 0 bases, and 12 bases lay in between. CDR3 sequence (DNA): TGCGCCAGCAGCTTGGTAGGTGGCGGATCGAACACCGGGGAGCTGTTTTTT. Translation gives CASSLVGGGSNTGELFF.

This clone was found many times. The V call is TRBV6-2 or TRBV6-3, the J call TRBJ1-5; 10 positions match TRBD1. Trimming cost V 5 bases and J 7 bases; bases outside gene matches: 8. The germline V gene encodes CDR1 MNHEY and CDR2 SVGEGT. This CDR3 is built from 15 residues. The CDR3 DNA is TGTGCCAGCAGTAGACAGGGGGCTCGTGGCCAGCCCCAGCATTTT. Its translation: CASSRQGARGQPQHF.

The V call is TRBV6-4, the J call TRBJ1-6; D is perhaps TRBD1 (5 bases). The ends were cut back, 3 bases at V and 5 bases at J, with 8 bases in the middle. The CDR3 extends over 14 amino acids. Germline V gene lookup returns CDR1 MRHNA and CDR2 SNTAGT. CDR3 coding DNA: TGTGCCAGCAGTGATAAGGGGCATAATTCACCCCTCCACTTT. It specifies CASSDKGHNSPLHF.

The chain joins TRBV19 to TRBJ2-1; D might be TRBD1 (6 bases). V was shortened by 1 base and J by 8 bases, with 18 bases between the two germline ends. The CDR3 has 16 amino acids. The germline CDR1 and CDR2 sequences are LNHDA and SQIVND (reference sequence). Here the CDR3 reads CASSIVWAGARDEQFF. The CDR3 DNA sequence: TGTGCCAGTAGTATAGTGTGGGCAGGGGCCAGGGATGAGCAGTTCTTC.

In its sample, this clone was seen a few times. The chain joins TRBV5-1 to TRBJ2-1; 9 bases agree with TRBD2. Germline CDR1 reads SGHRS; CDR2 reads YFSETQ. V dropped 2 bases and J dropped 0; count of bases not matched to a gene: 12. The CDR3 extends over 19 amino acids. As DNA, the CDR3 is TGCGCCAGCAGCTTAGTGCTAATAGCGGGAGTGGGCTCCTACAATGAGCAGTTCTTC. This translates into CASSLVLIAGVGSYNEQFF.

The chain's CDR3 is CASSPGFRSNQPQHF. Written as DNA, the CDR3 is TGCGCCAGCTCTCCAGGGTTCCGAAGCAATCAGCCCCAGCATTTT. The rearrangement links TRBV10-2 to TRBJ1-5; TRBD1 is a possible D gene (5 bases). This CDR3 has 15 residues. Germline CDR1 WSHSY, CDR2 SAAADI. V was trimmed by 8 bases and J by 1 base, leaving 15 bases between them.

This clone was found once. The chain employs TRBV13 and TRBJ2-7; D is uncertain. The length of the CDR3 is 14 residues. Trimming removed 5 bases from V and 0 bases from J, with 11 bases in between. From germline, CDR1 is PRHDT and CDR2 FYEKMQ (reference sequence). For the CDR3, the DNA is TGTGCCAGCAGCGCCTTGTCTAGCTCCTACGAGCAGTACTTC. Translating it yields CASSALSSSYEQYF.

The V gene is TRBV20-1, the J gene TRBJ1-1; 10 nucleotides align to TRBD1. This CDR3 region has 16 residues. Germline lookup yields CDR1 DFQATT and CDR2 SNEGSKA (reference sequence). The V gene end was trimmed by 3 bases and the J gene end by 6 bases; junction bases not matched to a gene: 13. The CDR3 DNA sequence: TGCAGTGCTAGTGTCAGGTCGACAGGGGGCGCCTCTGAAGCTTTCTTT. Amino acid sequence: CSASVRSTGGASEAFF.

This clone was observed once. The chain joins TRBV28 to TRBJ1-1; possibly TRBD1 for D (6 bases). Germline V gene sequence: CDR1 MDHEN, CDR2 SYDVKM. V lost 2 bases and J 5 bases, leaving 12 bases between the germline ends. The CDR3 runs 14 residues. This CDR3 reads CASSLGGGRTEAFF. The CDR3 DNA follows: TGTGCCAGCAGTTTAGGGGGGGGGCGAACTGAAGCTTTCTTT.

The chain carries TRBV4-1 and TRBJ1-1, with TRBD1 matching over 8 bases. V shed 5 bases and J 3 bases; nucleotides not matched to a gene: 11. Germline V gene data show CDR1 as MGHRA and CDR2 as YSYEKL. This CDR3 is built from 16 residues. CDR3 protein: CASSSPRTGRDTEAFF. The DNA for the CDR3 is TGCGCCAGCAGCTCCCCACGGACAGGGCGGGACACTGAAGCTTTCTTT.

The CDR3 DNA sequence: TGTGCCAGTACCCCCGCGGCGAACACCGGGGAGCTGTTTTTT. This codes for CASTPAANTGELFF. The chain combines TRBV19 with TRBJ2-2; D remains ambiguous. Per germline, CDR1 LNHDA and CDR2 SQIVND (reference sequence). V was trimmed by 7 bases and J by 0 bases, leaving 9 bases between them. The CDR3 is 14 amino acids.